A selection of T cell receptor beta chains follows, all from one sample in a study of blood T cell repertoires in COVID-19. Repertoires were generated with immunoSEQ multiplex PCR, while TCRdb's copy carries only in-frame clones and drops some. The profile covers about 380,000 clones, with around 84% appearing a single time and 3% to 4.5% taken by the ten largest. Sequenced: peripheral blood. Receptors originate from a woman aged 18-29 years with acute or convalescent COVID-19. The CDR3 runs from the conserved cysteine through the conserved F or W. The D gene is left open where the match is weak. Not every row has a clone size; where given, it reads once, few, many or a size class.

D gene | CDR3 length | J gene | clone size | V gene | CDR3 DNA | CDR3 protein
TRBD2 | 17 | TRBJ2-2 | . | TRBV9 | TGTGCCAGCAGCGCCGGGACTAGCGGCGCGTACACCGGGGAGCTGTTTTTT | CASSAGTSGAYTGELFF
. | 16 | TRBJ1-3 | . | TRBV2 | TGTGCCAGCAGTGAAGTGCTGTCCTACTCTGGAAACACCATATATTTT | CASSEVLSYSGNTIYF
. | 14 | TRBJ2-7 | . | TRBV5-8 | TGTGCCAGCAGCTTGGAAGCTGGCTCCTACGAGCAGTACTTC | CASSLEAGSYEQYF
TRBD2 | 14 | TRBJ2-3 | few | TRBV6-4 | TGTGCCAGCAGTGAACCGACTAGCGGGAGTACGCAGTATTTT | CASSEPTSGSTQYF
. | 16 | TRBJ2-7 | . | TRBV28 | TGTGCCAGCAGACTCCACTGGGGTCAGGAGGCCTACGAGCAGTACTTC | CASRLHWGQEAYEQYF
. | 15 | TRBJ1-4 | once | TRBV5-6 | TGTGCCAGCAGCTCTTCAGGGGCAACTAATGAAAAACTGTTTTTT | CASSSSGATNEKLFF
. | 13 | TRBJ2-3 | . | TRBV12-3/TRBV12-4 | TGTGCCAGCAGTTTAGCTAGCGCAGATACGCAGTATTTT | CASSLASADTQYF
. | 15 | TRBJ2-5 | . | TRBV18 | TGTGCCAGCTCACCAGGACAGACCCCTCAAGAGACCCAGTACTTC | CASSPGQTPQETQYF
. | 10 | TRBJ2-1 | . | TRBV20-1 | TGCAGTGCTACGGGAGATGAGCAGTTCTTC | CSATGDEQFF
. | 16 | TRBJ1-4 | . | TRBV28 | TGTGCCAGCAGTTTGTCCCAACAGGGTTCGCGAGAAAAACTGTTTTTT | CASSLSQQGSREKLFF
. | 13 | TRBJ1-2 | few | TRBV10-1 | TGCGCCAGCCACCCGGGGGACGGCTATGGCTACACCTTC | CASHPGDGYGYTF
. | 14 | TRBJ2-3 | . | TRBV21-1 | TGTGCCAGCACTTGCGGGGCCCTCACAGATACGCAGTATTTT | CASTCGALTDTQYF
TRBD1 | 17 | TRBJ2-1 | . | TRBV19 | TGTGCCAGTACCTCCAATACTCCGGGACAGGGCTTACGGGGGCAGTTCTTC | CASTSNTPGQGLRGQFF
. | 16 | TRBJ2-7 | . | TRBV5-6 | TGTGCCAGCAGCTTGGGTCTTTCGGGGAGCTCCTACGAGCAGTACTTC | CASSLGLSGSSYEQYF
. | 11 | TRBJ1-2 | . | TRBV6-5 | TGTGCCAGCAGCCATCTCGGTGGCTACACCTTC | CASSHLGGYTF
. | 15 | TRBJ1-1 | . | TRBV6-5 | TGTGCCAGCAGTTACTCGCCGATTACTAACACTGAAGCTTTCTTT | CASSYSPITNTEAFF
TRBD1 | 16 | TRBJ2-7 | . | TRBV19 | TGTGCCAGTAGTACCCCTGTCACAGGGGATAGGGACGAGCAGTACTTC | CASSTPVTGDRDEQYF
. | 14 | TRBJ1-3 | . | TRBV5-4 | TGTGCCAGCAGCTGGGGCGGGGGCGAAAACACCATATATTTT | CASSWGGGENTIYF
. | 13 | TRBJ1-1 | . | TRBV15 | TGTGCCACCAGCAATGAGGTGAACACTGAAGCTTTCTTT | CATSNEVNTEAFF
TRBD1 | 14 | TRBJ1-4 | . | TRBV2 | TGTGCCAGCAGATACAGGGGGCTCTATGAAAAACTGTTTTTT | CASRYRGLYEKLFF
. | 16 | TRBJ2-7 | . | TRBV6-2/TRBV6-3 | TGTGCCAGCAGTACTGCCGCTCGACAGTACTCCTACGAGCAGTACTTC | CASSTAARQYSYEQYF
. | 13 | TRBJ1-2 | . | TRBV6-1 | TGTGCCAGCAGTGAGGAGGGGATCTATGGCTACACCTTC | CASSEEGIYGYTF
. | 12 | TRBJ1-2 | . | TRBV14 | TGTGCCAGCAGCCAAGGCGGGAATGGCTACACCTTC | CASSQGGNGYTF
TRBD2 | 14 | TRBJ2-5 | . | TRBV5-5 | TGTGCCAGCAGCTCCCGGGAGGCGTGGGAGACCCAGTACTTC | CASSSREAWETQYF
TRBD1 | 14 | TRBJ2-7 | . | TRBV9 | TGTGCCAGCAGCGGACAGGGGAGTTCCTACGAGCAGTACTTC | CASSGQGSSYEQYF
TRBD1 | 14 | TRBJ1-1 | . | TRBV7-9 | TGTGCCAGCAGCGTAGACAGGGGGAACACTGAAGCTTTCTTT | CASSVDRGNTEAFF
. | 16 | TRBJ1-4 | . | TRBV9 | TGTGCCAGCAGCGGAAGATCAGGCGTAACTAATGAAAAACTGTTTTTT | CASSGRSGVTNEKLFF
. | 14 | TRBJ1-6 | . | TRBV19 | TGTGCCAGTAGTCCACAGGGAAATAATTCACCCCTCCACTTT | CASSPQGNNSPLHF
. | 16 | TRBJ1-2 | . | TRBV15 | TGTGCCACCAGCAGAGATGGGGCAGGGCTAGGATATGGCTACACCTTC | CATSRDGAGLGYGYTF
TRBD2 | 17 | TRBJ2-3 | . | TRBV9 | TGTGCCAGCAGCCCGGGACTAGCGGGGGCCCTACGAGATACGCAGTATTTT | CASSPGLAGALRDTQYF
TRBD2 | 19 | TRBJ2-1 | . | TRBV5-1 | TGCGCCAGCAGCCCGGCCCCAGGCCTCGGGAGGGCCAAGTGGAATGAGCAGTTCTTC | CASSPAPGLGRAKWNEQFF
TRBD1 | 13 | TRBJ2-2 | once | TRBV10-1 | TGCGCCAGTCGACAGGGCAACACCGGGGAGCTGTTTTTT | CASRQGNTGELFF
TRBD1 | 14 | TRBJ2-7 | . | TRBV13 | TGTGCCAGCAGCATAGAGGGACAGAACTACGAGCAGTACTTC | CASSIEGQNYEQYF
. | 13 | TRBJ1-1 | once | TRBV7-2 | TGTGCCAGCAGCAGTCACAGGGACACTGAAGCTTTCTTT | CASSSHRDTEAFF
TRBD2 | 15 | TRBJ2-3 | . | TRBV9 | TGTGCCAGCAGCGTGAGCGGGGGGGCCTCGGATACGCAGTATTTT | CASSVSGGASDTQYF
. | 13 | TRBJ1-1 | . | TRBV7-3 | TGTGCCAGCAGCTTCAGGTGGAACACTGAAGCTTTCTTT | CASSFRWNTEAFF
. | 14 | TRBJ2-4 | . | TRBV7-9 | TGTGCCAGCAGCTTTTCCCCTAACGGAAACATTCAGTACTTC | CASSFSPNGNIQYF
. | 12 | TRBJ2-7 | . | TRBV12-3/TRBV12-4 | TGTGCCAGCAGTTTACTCCAGGGAGGTATATACTTC | CASSLLQGGIYF
. | 13 | TRBJ2-3 | . | TRBV24-1 | TGTGCCACCAGTGACCTGACTTCGGATACGCAGTATTTT | CATSDLTSDTQYF
TRBD1 | 14 | TRBJ2-3 | . | TRBV6-5 | TGTGCCAGCAGTTATAGACAGGGACCAGATACGCAGTATTTT | CASSYRQGPDTQYF
TRBD2 | 13 | TRBJ2-5 | . | TRBV5-1 | TGCGCCAGCAGCTTAGCGGGGGGAGAGACCCAGTACTTC | CASSLAGGETQYF
. | 15 | TRBJ1-4 | once | TRBV27 | TGTGCCAGCAGTCCTCTACCCGCAACTAATGAAAAACTGTTTTTT | CASSPLPATNEKLFF
. | 12 | TRBJ1-2 | few | TRBV29-1 | TGCAGCGTTGCGACAGTAGAATATGGCTACACCTTC | CSVATVEYGYTF
TRBD2 | 16 | TRBJ2-7 | . | TRBV4-1 | TGCGCCAGCAGCGAGTCTCTAGCGGGGGGGCCCTACGAGCAGTACTTC | CASSESLAGGPYEQYF
TRBD2 | 17 | TRBJ2-5 | . | TRBV7-9 | TGTGCCAGCAGCCCTTCACGGGGGGAAGGTCGCCAAGAGACCCAGTACTTC | CASSPSRGEGRQETQYF
. | 12 | TRBJ1-2 | . | TRBV7-9 | TGTGCCAGCAGCTCGCATGTGGCCGGCTACACCTTC | CASSSHVAGYTF
TRBD1 | 15 | TRBJ2-3 | . | TRBV12-5 | TGTGCTAGTGGTTTACGGGACAGGGTGTCAGATACGCAGTATTTT | CASGLRDRVSDTQYF
TRBD1 | 15 | TRBJ1-2 | . | TRBV5-1 | TGCGCCAGCAGCAGGCTTGGACAGGGCGACTATGGCTACACCTTC | CASSRLGQGDYGYTF
. | 14 | TRBJ1-5 | once | TRBV7-9 | TGTGCCAGCAGCTTAGGACAGGGCAATCAGCCCCAGCATTTT | CASSLGQGNQPQHF
TRBD1 | 14 | TRBJ2-7 | . | TRBV14 | TGTGCCAGCAGCCAAAACAGGGGCGGCTACGAGCAGTACTTC | CASSQNRGGYEQYF
TRBD1 | 14 | TRBJ1-2 | . | TRBV27 | TGTGCCAGCGGATTAGAGGGGACAGTCTATGGCTACACCTTC | CASGLEGTVYGYTF
TRBD1 | 15 | TRBJ1-2 | . | TRBV5-6 | TGTGCCAGCAGCTTGACCGGACAGGACGAACATGGCTACACCTTC | CASSLTGQDEHGYTF
TRBD2 | 13 | TRBJ2-7 | once | TRBV6-5 | TGTGCCAGCAGCACCGGGACTACTTACGAGCAGTACTTC | CASSTGTTYEQYF
. | 14 | TRBJ2-7 | once | TRBV5-6 | TGTGCCAGCAGCCACCCGTACAGGGAATACGAGCAGTACTTC | CASSHPYREYEQYF
TRBD1 | 14 | TRBJ2-7 | . | TRBV14 | TGTGCCAGCAGCCAATACACAGGGGAATACGAGCAGTACTTC | CASSQYTGEYEQYF
. | 12 | TRBJ1-5 | . | TRBV6-6 | TGTGCCAGCAGGACAGAAGGGCAGCCCCAGCATTTT | CASRTEGQPQHF
. | 15 | TRBJ2-3 | once | TRBV6-2/TRBV6-3 | TGTGCCAGCAGTTACTACGGACAGAGCACAGATACGCAGTATTTT | CASSYYGQSTDTQYF
. | 14 | TRBJ1-2 | . | TRBV27 | TGTGCCAGCAGTTTATCGATGGGGGCGGATGGCTACACCTTC | CASSLSMGADGYTF
. | 13 | TRBJ1-5 | . | TRBV5-3 | TGTGCCAGCAAACTCACAGGGCGTCAGCCCCAGCATTTT | CASKLTGRQPQHF
TRBD1 | 14 | TRBJ1-4 | once | TRBV9 | TGTGCCAGCAGCGTATCGGACAGGGCAGAAAAACTGTTTTTT | CASSVSDRAEKLFF